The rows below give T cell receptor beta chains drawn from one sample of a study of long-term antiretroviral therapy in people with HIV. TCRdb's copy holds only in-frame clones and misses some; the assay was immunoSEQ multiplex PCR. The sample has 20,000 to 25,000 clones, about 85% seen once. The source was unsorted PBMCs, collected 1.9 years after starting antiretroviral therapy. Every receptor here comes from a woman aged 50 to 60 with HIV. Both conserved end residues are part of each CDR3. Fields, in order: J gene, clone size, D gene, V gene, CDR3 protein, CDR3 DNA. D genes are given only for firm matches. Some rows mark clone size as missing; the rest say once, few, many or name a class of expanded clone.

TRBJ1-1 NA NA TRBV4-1 CASSRGPWPMNTEAFF TGCGCCAGCAGTCGAGGGCCTTGGCCAATGAACACTGAAGCTTTCTTT
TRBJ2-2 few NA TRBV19 CASSINSGAGELFF TGTGCCAGTAGTATAAACTCCGGGGCCGGGGAGCTGTTTTTT
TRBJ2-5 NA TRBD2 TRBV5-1 CASSIGTSGGYQETQYF TGCGCCAGCAGCATAGGGACTAGCGGGGGGTACCAAGAGACCCAGTACTTC
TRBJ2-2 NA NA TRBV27 CASSFEINTGELFF TGTGCCAGCAGTTTTGAGATCAACACCGGGGAGCTGTTTTTT
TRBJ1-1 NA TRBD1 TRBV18 CASSPTTGGSVTEAFF TGTGCCAGCTCACCAACAACAGGGGGCTCGGTCACTGAAGCTTTCTTT
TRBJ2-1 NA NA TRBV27 CASSLSHDNEQFF TGTGCCAGCAGTTTATCGCACGATAATGAGCAGTTCTTC
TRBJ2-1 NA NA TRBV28 CASSLSPAGADNEQFF TGTGCCAGCAGTTTAAGTCCGGCGGGGGCAGACAATGAGCAGTTCTTC
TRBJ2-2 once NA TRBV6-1 CASSAFSVTNTGELFF TGTGCCAGCAGTGCCTTCTCGGTTACGAACACCGGGGAGCTGTTTTTT
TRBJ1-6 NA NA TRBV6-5 CASSSGSPLHF TGTGCCAGCAGTTCTGGCTCACCCCTCCACTTT
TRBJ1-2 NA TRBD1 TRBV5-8 CASILYGTGYGYTF TGTGCCAGCATCCTTTACGGGACAGGGTATGGCTACACCTTC
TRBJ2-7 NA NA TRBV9 CASSVGQGGGYEQYF TGTGCCAGCAGCGTAGGACAGGGAGGAGGCTACGAGCAGTACTTC
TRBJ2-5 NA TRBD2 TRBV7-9 CASSFGTSGPETQYF TGTGCCAGCAGCTTCGGGACTAGCGGCCCTGAGACCCAGTACTTC
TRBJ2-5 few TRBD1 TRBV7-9 CASSTIDRAYQETQYF TGTGCCAGCAGCACAATTGACAGGGCCTACCAAGAGACCCAGTACTTC
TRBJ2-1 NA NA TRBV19 CASRPHFSYNEQFF TGTGCCAGTCGGCCCCACTTCTCCTACAATGAGCAGTTCTTC
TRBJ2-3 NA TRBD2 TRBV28 CASRGAGDNTDTQYF TGTGCCAGCCGAGGGGCGGGGGATAACACAGATACGCAGTATTTT
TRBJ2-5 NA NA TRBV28 CASSSTWRGGETQYF TGTGCCAGCAGTTCGACCTGGAGGGGAGGCGAGACCCAGTACTTC
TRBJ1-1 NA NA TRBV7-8 CASSSRGRMNTEAFF TGTGCCAGCAGCTCCCGGGGTAGGATGAACACTGAAGCTTTCTTT
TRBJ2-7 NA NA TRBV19 CASSKPLASGDYEQYF TGTGCCAGTAGTAAGCCCCTCGCCAGCGGCGACTACGAGCAGTACTTC
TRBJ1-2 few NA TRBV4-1 CASSQDGDLGFYGYTF TGCGCCAGCAGCCAAGATGGGGACTTGGGGTTCTATGGCTACACCTTC
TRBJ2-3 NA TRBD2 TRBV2 CASSDWTSGGADTQYF TGTGCCAGCAGTGATTGGACTAGCGGGGGGGCAGATACGCAGTATTTT
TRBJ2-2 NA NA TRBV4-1 CASSPTGDRSNTGELFF TGCGCCAGCAGCCCGACAGGAGATAGATCGAACACCGGGGAGCTGTTTTTT
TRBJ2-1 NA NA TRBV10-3 CAISEGSGVSSYNEQFF TGTGCCATCAGTGAGGGTTCGGGCGTGAGCTCCTACAATGAGCAGTTCTTC
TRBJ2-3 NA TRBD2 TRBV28 CASSLLAGGSTDTQYF TGTGCCAGCAGTTTACTCGCGGGGGGCTCCACAGATACGCAGTATTTT
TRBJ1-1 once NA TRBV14 CASSQGGWTEAFF TGTGCCAGCAGCCAGGGGGGATGGACTGAAGCTTTCTTT
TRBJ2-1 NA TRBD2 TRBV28 CASGPGLAGNEQFF TGTGCCAGCGGCCCGGGACTAGCGGGGAATGAGCAGTTCTTC
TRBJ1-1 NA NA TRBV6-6 CASSYSVREGTEAFF TGTGCCAGCAGTTACTCGGTCAGGGAAGGGACTGAAGCTTTCTTT
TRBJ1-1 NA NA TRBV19 CASSTHDSMNTEAFF TGTGCCAGTAGTACACATGACAGTATGAACACTGAAGCTTTCTTT
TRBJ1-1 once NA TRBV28 CASSLSQNTEAFF TGTGCCAGCAGTTTATCACAGAACACTGAAGCTTTCTTT
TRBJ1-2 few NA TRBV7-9 CAEAGRNYGYTF TGTGCCGAAGCAGGGAGAAACTATGGCTACACCTTC
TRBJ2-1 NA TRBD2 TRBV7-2 CASSLRLASNEQFF TGTGCCAGCAGCTTACGACTAGCGTCCAATGAGCAGTTCTTC
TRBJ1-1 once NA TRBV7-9 CASSFPGNTEAFF TGTGCCAGCAGCTTCCCAGGGAACACTGAAGCTTTCTTT
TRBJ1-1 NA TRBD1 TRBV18 CASSSGQGTDGTEAFF TGTGCCAGCTCCTCGGGACAGGGGACGGATGGCACTGAAGCTTTCTTT
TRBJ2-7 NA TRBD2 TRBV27 CASTELAGGTAYEQYF TGTGCCAGCACAGAACTAGCGGGGGGAACTGCCTACGAGCAGTACTTC
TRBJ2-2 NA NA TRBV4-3 CASSQAQGAVGELFF TGCGCCAGCAGCCAAGCACAGGGAGCGGTCGGGGAGCTGTTTTTT
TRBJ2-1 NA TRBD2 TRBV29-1 CSVAQGGQQFF TGCAGCGTTGCCCAGGGAGGGCAGCAGTTCTTC
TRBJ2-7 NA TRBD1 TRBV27 CASSPGTVLTYEQYF TGTGCCAGCAGCCCGGGGACAGTTTTAACCTACGAGCAGTACTTC
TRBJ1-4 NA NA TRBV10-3 CAISELRPGKLFF TGTGCCATCAGTGAGCTCAGGCCGGGAAAACTGTTTTTT
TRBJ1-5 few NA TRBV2 CASRTTNQPQHF TGTGCCAGCAGGACTACTAATCAGCCCCAGCATTTT
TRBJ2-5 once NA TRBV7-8 CASSLAGVEAQYF TGTGCCAGCAGCTTAGCTGGGGTGGAGGCCCAGTACTTC
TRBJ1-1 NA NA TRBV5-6 CASSFLGPGNTEAFF TGTGCCAGCAGCTTCTTGGGGCCTGGGAACACTGAAGCTTTCTTT
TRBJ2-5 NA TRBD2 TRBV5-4 CASSLASGGQETQYF TGTGCCAGCAGCTTGGCTAGCGGGGGACAAGAGACCCAGTACTTC
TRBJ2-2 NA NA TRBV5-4 CASSRQGTGELFF TGTGCCAGCAGCCGGCAGGGCACCGGGGAGCTGTTTTTT
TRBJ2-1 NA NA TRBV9 CASSVVGSSYNEQFF TGTGCCAGCAGCGTAGTAGGGAGCTCCTACAATGAGCAGTTCTTC
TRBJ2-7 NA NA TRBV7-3 CASSLTEGTYEQYF TGTGCCAGCAGCCTAACGGAGGGGACCTACGAGCAGTACTTC
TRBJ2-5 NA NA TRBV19 CASSAETQYF TGTGCCAGTAGTGCTGAGACCCAGTACTTC
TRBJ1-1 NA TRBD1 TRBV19 CASRNRQGGLNTEAFF TGTGCCAGTAGAAATCGACAGGGAGGATTGAACACTGAAGCTTTCTTT
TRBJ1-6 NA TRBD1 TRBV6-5 CASSYYQGARSPLHF TGTGCCAGCAGTTACTACCAGGGGGCGCGGTCACCCCTCCACTTT
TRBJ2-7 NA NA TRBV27 CASSSSSVLAYEQYF TGTGCCAGCAGCTCCTCGTCTGTCCTCGCCTACGAGCAGTACTTC
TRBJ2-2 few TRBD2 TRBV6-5 CASTPAGGPGGELFF TGTGCCAGCACCCCAGCGGGGGGGCCGGGCGGGGAGCTGTTTTTT
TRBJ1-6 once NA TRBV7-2 CASSLWGQEISPLHF TGTGCCAGCAGCTTATGGGGCCAGGAGATATCACCCCTCCACTTT